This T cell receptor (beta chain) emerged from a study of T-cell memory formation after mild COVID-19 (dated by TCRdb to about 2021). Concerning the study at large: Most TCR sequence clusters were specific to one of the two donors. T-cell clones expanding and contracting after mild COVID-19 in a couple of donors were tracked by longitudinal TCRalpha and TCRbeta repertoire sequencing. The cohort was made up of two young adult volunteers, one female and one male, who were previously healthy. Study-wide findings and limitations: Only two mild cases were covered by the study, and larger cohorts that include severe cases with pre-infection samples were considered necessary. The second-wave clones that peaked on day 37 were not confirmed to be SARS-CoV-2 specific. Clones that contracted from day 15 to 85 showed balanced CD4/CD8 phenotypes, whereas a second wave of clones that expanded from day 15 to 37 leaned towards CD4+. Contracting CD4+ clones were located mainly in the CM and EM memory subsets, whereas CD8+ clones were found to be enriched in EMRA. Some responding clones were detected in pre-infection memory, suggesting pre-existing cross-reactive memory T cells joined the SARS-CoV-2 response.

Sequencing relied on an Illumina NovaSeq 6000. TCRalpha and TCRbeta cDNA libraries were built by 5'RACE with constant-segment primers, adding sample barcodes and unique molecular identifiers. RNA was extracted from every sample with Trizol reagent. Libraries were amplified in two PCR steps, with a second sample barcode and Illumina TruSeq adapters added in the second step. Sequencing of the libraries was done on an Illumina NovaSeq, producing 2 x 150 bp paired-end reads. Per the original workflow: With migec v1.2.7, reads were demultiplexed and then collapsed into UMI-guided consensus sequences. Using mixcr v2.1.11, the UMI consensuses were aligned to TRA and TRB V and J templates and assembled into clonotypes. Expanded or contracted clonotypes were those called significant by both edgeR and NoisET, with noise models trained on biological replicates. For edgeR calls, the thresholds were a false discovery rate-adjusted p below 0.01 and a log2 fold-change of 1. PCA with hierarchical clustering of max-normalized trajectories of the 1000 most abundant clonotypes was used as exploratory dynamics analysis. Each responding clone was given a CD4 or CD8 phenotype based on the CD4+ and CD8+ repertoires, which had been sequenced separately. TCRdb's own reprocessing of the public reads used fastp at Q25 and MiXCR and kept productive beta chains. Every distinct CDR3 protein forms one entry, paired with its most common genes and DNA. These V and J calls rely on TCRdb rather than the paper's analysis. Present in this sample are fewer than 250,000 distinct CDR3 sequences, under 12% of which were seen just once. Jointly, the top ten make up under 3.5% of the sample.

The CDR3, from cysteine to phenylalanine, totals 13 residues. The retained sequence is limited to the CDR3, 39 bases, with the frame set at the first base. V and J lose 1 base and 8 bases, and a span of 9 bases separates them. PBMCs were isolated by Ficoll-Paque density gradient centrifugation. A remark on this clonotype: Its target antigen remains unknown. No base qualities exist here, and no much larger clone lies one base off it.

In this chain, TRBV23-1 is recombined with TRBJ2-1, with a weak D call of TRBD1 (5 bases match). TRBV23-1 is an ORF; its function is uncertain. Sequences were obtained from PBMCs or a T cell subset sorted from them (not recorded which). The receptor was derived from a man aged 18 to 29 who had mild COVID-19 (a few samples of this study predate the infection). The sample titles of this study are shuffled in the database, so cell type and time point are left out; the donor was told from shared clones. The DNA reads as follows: TGCGCCAGCAGTCAATGGGTAGGGGATGAGCAGTTCTTC. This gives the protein CASSQWVGDEQFF.